The 11 T cell receptor beta chains reported below all come from one sample, sequenced in a study of cytomegalovirus exposure and HLA in healthy donors. Measured with immunoSEQ multiplex PCR; TCRdb has only the in-frame clones, and not every one. Of tens of thousands of clones in the sample, roughly 90% were seen once. The sample consisted of PBMCs. These TCRs come from a woman younger than 30 in good health and CMV-seropositive.

This chain joins TRBV4-2 and TRBJ2-5; D might be TRBD2 (6 bases). Germline CDR1 and CDR2: LGHNA and YNFKEQ. Trimming took off 3 bases at V and 0 bases at J, with 14 bases between the two ends. The length of the CDR3 is 16 residues. The CDR3 is CASSHGDSNYQETQYF. The CDR3 DNA reads TGTGCCAGCAGCCACGGGGACTCCAATTACCAAGAGACCCAGTACTTC.

This clone has just one count. The V gene is TRBV7-9, the J gene TRBJ1-2, with D uncertain. The CDR3 runs 14 residues. V lost 5 bases and J 7 bases, leaving 17 bases between the germline ends. Per the germline V gene, CDR1 is SEHNR and CDR2 is FQNEAQ (reference sequence). The CDR3 bases are TGTGCCAGCAGCCCCCCGGAGAGGGCGAGTGGCTACACCTTC. This codes for CASSPPERASGYTF.

The chain links TRBV5-1 to TRBJ1-1, with 9 bases fitting TRBD1. Germline loops: CDR1 SGHRS, CDR2 YFSETQ. J was trimmed by 3 bases and V by 4 bases; bases with no gene match: 4. The CDR3 covers 14 residues. The CDR3 nucleotides are TGCGCCAGCAGCGTGGGACAGGGACACACTGAAGCTTTCTTT. Protein product: CASSVGQGHTEAFF.

J is TRBJ1-1 and V is TRBV6-5; the D gene is possibly TRBD1 (5 bases). V lost 4 bases and J 4 bases, leaving 13 bases between the germline ends. The CDR3 has 14 residues. Germline CDR1 is MNHEY and CDR2 is SVGAGI. The CDR3 here is CASSFGGGTTEAFF. CDR3 in DNA: TGTGCCAGCAGTTTTGGGGGGGGGACCACTGAAGCTTTCTTT.

The chain has TRBV5-4 and TRBJ1-6, with 7 bases that match TRBD1. CDR3 size: 15 residues. Germline V gene lookup returns CDR1 SGHNT and CDR2 YYREEE (reference sequence). The J segment lost 10 bases and the V segment lost 0 bases, leaving 7 bases of the junction unmatched. The CDR3 DNA follows: TGTGCCAGCAGCTTGGGACAGGGAGGACCATCACCCCTCCACTTT. Protein: CASSLGQGGPSPLHF.

The count of this clone is one. V usage is TRBV4-1 and J usage is TRBJ1-2, with 9 bases fitting TRBD1. Germline values: CDR1 MGHRA, CDR2 YSYEKL. V trimming: 2 bases; J trimming: 4 bases; junction bases outside the gene matches: 8. The CDR3 extends over 16 amino acids. The CDR3 is CASSQLTGGASYGYTF. The CDR3 DNA sequence: TGCGCCAGCAGCCAACTCACAGGGGGCGCTAGCTATGGCTACACCTTC.

V and J are TRBV6-5 and TRBJ1-6; a possible D gene is TRBD1 (5 bases). CDR3 length equals 14 residues. Trimming took off 6 bases at V and 9 bases at J, with 15 bases between the two ends. CDR1 is MNHEY and CDR2 is SVGAGI in the germline V gene. This chain's CDR3 is CASSYLGGGSPLHF. The CDR3 DNA follows: TGTGCCAGCAGCTATCTGGGGGGAGGTTCACCCCTCCACTTT.

This chain uses TRBV9 with TRBJ2-7, with 9 bases aligning to TRBD1. This CDR3 is 15 amino acids long. The ends lost 7 bases at V and 0 bases at J; junction bases unmatched: 8. Germline CDR1 reads SGDLS; CDR2 reads YYNGEE. CDR3 DNA: TGTGCCAGCTCCACCGGGACAGGGAACTCCTACGAGCAGTACTTC. Encoded protein: CASSTGTGNSYEQYF.

This chain links TRBV28 with TRBJ2-1; D possibly corresponds to TRBD2 (6 bases). Trimming cost V 1 base and J 9 bases, with 13 bases left between them. Germline lookup yields CDR1 MDHEN and CDR2 SYDVKM. The CDR3 contains 14 residues. The CDR3 here is CASSLLGGLGEQFF. For the CDR3, the DNA is TGTGCCAGCAGTTTATTGGGGGGATTGGGTGAGCAGTTCTTC.

The chain uses TRBV4-2 and TRBJ1-5; D uncertain. Looked up from germline, CDR1 is LGHNA and CDR2 is YNFKEQ. Trimming shortened V by 0 bases and J by 3 bases, and 9 bases separated the two germline ends. This CDR3 is built from 15 residues. The CDR3 DNA reads TGTGCCAGCAGCCAAGAAGCACAGAACAATCAGCCCCAGCATTTT. Its protein product is CASSQEAQNNQPQHF.

The rearrangement uses TRBV4-1 and TRBJ2-1, with D possibly matching TRBD2 (6 bases). V was shortened by 1 base and J by 8 bases, with 9 bases between the two germline ends. This CDR3 region has 13 residues. From germline, CDR1 is MGHRA and CDR2 YSYEKL. CDR3 in DNA: TGCGCCAGCAGCCAAGTTCCGGGGGATGAGCAGTTCTTC. Amino acids: CASSQVPGDEQFF.